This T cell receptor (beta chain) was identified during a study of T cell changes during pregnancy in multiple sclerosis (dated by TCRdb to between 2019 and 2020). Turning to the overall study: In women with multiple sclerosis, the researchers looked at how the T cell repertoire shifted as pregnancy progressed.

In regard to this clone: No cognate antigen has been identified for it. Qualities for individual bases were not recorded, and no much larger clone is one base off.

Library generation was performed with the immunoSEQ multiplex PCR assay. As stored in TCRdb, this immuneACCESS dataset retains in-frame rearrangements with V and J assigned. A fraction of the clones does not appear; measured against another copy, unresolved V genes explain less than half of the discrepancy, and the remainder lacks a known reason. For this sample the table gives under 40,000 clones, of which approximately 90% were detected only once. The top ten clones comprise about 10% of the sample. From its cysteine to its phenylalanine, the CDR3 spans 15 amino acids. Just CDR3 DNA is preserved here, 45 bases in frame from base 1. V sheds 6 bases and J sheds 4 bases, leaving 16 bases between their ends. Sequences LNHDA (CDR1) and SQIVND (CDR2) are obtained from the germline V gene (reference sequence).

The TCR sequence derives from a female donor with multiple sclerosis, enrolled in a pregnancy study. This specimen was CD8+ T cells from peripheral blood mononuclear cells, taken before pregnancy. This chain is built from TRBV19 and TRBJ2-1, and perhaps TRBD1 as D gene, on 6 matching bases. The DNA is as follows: TGTGCCAGTAGGCGTGGGGACACCCTTTACAATGAGCAGTTCTTC. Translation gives CASRRGDTLYNEQFF.